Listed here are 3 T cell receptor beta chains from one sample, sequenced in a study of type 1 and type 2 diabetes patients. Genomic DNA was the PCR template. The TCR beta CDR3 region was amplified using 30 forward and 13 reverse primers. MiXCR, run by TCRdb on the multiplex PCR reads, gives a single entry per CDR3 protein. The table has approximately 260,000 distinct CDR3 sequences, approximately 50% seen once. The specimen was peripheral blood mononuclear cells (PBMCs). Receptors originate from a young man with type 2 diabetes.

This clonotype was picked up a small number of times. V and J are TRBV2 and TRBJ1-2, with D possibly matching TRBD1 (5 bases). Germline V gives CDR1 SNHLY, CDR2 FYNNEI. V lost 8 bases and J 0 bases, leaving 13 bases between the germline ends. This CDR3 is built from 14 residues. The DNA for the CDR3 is TGTGCCAGCGAGGAGCGGACACCTAACTATGGCTACACCTTC. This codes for CASEERTPNYGYTF.

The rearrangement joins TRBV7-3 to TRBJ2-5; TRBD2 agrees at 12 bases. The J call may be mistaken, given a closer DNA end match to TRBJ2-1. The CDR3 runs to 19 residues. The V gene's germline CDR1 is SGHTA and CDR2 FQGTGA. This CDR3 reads CASSLFGGASGRANNEQFF. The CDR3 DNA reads TGTGCCAGCAGCTTATTCGGGGGGGCTAGCGGGAGGGCCAACAATGAGCAGTTCTTC.

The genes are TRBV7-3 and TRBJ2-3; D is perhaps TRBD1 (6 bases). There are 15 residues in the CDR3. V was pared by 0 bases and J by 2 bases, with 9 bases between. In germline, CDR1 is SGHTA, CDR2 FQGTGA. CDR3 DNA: TGTGCCAGCAGCTTAACAGGGGGACACACAGATACGCAGTATTTT. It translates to CASSLTGGHTDTQYF.